This T cell receptor beta chain emerged from a study of blood T cell repertoires in COVID-19. The data were produced by immunoSEQ multiplex PCR, yet TCRdb's version contains in-frame clones alone and is incomplete. The data show under 500,000 clones, around 91% seen once. Germline CDR1 SNHLY, CDR2 FYNNEI. After removal of 6 bases from V and 0 bases from J, the junction contained 7 bases not matched to a gene. CDR3 size: 15 residues. Categorization into cohorts depended on clinical history that participants reported. The chain couples TRBV2 to TRBJ1-1, with 7 bases identical to TRBD1. The clonotype originates from a man aged 25 to 40 who had recovered from COVID-19. Sequences were obtained from PBMCs or T cells enriched from blood (not recorded which). The CDR3 coding sequence is TGTGCCAGCAGCCTCCGACAGGGCTTGAACACTGAAGCTTTCTTT. It codes for CASSLRQGLNTEAFF.